These T cell receptor beta chains were read from a single sample in a study of T cells in Graves' hyperthyroidism and ophthalmopathy. TCRdb redid the calling of the multiplex PCR reads with MiXCR, one entry per CDR3 protein. In the table there are about 520,000 distinct CDR3 sequences, less than 25% of which are singletons. The sample comprised blood. The receptors shown here come from a woman in her twenties or thirties with Graves' ophthalmopathy. The CDR3 runs from the conserved cysteine through the conserved F or W. The order of the fields is V gene, D gene, J gene, clone size, CDR3 length, CDR3 DNA, CDR3 protein. The D gene is left open where the match is weak. Rows give clone size only sometimes, using once, few, many, or a class for an expanded clone.

TRBV15,NA,TRBJ2-7,NA,15,TGTGCCACCAGCAGAGATTGGGTCAGAGCCTACGAGCAGTACTTC,CATSRDWVRAYEQYF
TRBV10-2,NA,TRBJ1-5,NA,15,TGCGCCAGCACAGATATAGACAGGCTCAATCAGCCCCAGCATTTT,CASTDIDRLNQPQHF
TRBV6-1,NA,TRBJ2-2,many,13,TGTGCCAGCAGTAGGTCGGGGGTCGGGGAGCTGTTTTTT,CASSRSGVGELFF
TRBV11-2,NA,TRBJ1-1,many,17,TGTGCCAGCAGCTTAGAAGGGTTTCACAGCGGAGACACTGAAGCTTTCTTT,CASSLEGFHSGDTEAFF
TRBV12-3/TRBV12-4,NA,TRBJ1-5,NA,15,TGTGCCAGCAGTTTAGGGGCGCCGAGCAATCAGCCCCAGCATTTT,CASSLGAPSNQPQHF
TRBV12-3/TRBV12-4,NA,TRBJ1-5,NA,15,TGTGCCAGCAGTTTCGGCAGGTATAGCAATCAGCCCCAGCATTTT,CASSFGRYSNQPQHF
TRBV6-5,NA,TRBJ2-7,NA,14,TGTGCCAGCAGTTACTATCTCGGGGTTTACGAGCAGTACTTC,CASSYYLGVYEQYF
TRBV7-2,TRBD1,TRBJ2-5,NA,15,TGTGCCAGCAGCTCAACGGGACAGGGGCGAGAGACCCAGTACTTC,CASSSTGQGRETQYF
TRBV19,TRBD1,TRBJ1-1,many,13,TGTGCCAGTAGTTCGGACAGGGGAATTGAAGCTTTCTTT,CASSSDRGIEAFF
TRBV2,TRBD1,TRBJ1-2,many,14,TGTGCCAGCAGGGGGGACAGGCCGTTCTATGGCTACACCTTC,CASRGDRPFYGYTF
TRBV12-3/TRBV12-4,NA,TRBJ1-5,many,13,TGTGCCAGCAGTTTCAGGGTAAATCAGCCCCAGCATTTT,CASSFRVNQPQHF
TRBV6-2/TRBV6-3,TRBD2,TRBJ2-7,few,17,TGTGCCAGCACTGGGACTAGCGGGAGGACCTTCTTGTACGAGCAGTACTTC,CASTGTSGRTFLYEQYF
TRBV6-1,NA,TRBJ1-2,many,14,TGTGCCAGCAGTGAAGTTTACTTGGACTATGGCTACACCTTC,CASSEVYLDYGYTF
TRBV10-3,TRBD1,TRBJ2-7,many,13,TGTGCCATCGGTTCGACAGGGTCCTACGAGCAGTACTTC,CAIGSTGSYEQYF
TRBV12-3/TRBV12-4,TRBD1,TRBJ1-5,NA,18,TGTGCCAGCAGTAAAGACAGGGAACGGATTACTAGCAATCAGCCCCAGCATTTT,CASSKDRERITSNQPQHF
TRBV5-1,NA,TRBJ1-1,many,15,TGCGCCAGCAGCTTGGACAGAACTTTGAACACTGAAGCTTTCTTT,CASSLDRTLNTEAFF
TRBV12-3/TRBV12-4,NA,TRBJ2-5,many,15,TGTGCCAGCAGCGACCAAGGGGGGGGAGGGGAGACCCAGTACTTC,CASSDQGGGGETQYF
TRBV19,TRBD1,TRBJ1-5,NA,15,TGTGCCAGTAGCCGTGACAGGGGCGGCGATCAGCCCCAGCATTTT,CASSRDRGGDQPQHF
TRBV6-5,NA,TRBJ1-2,few,16,TGTGCCAGCAGTTACGATGTGGACGTGCGTGTCTATGGCTACACCTTC,CASSYDVDVRVYGYTF
TRBV6-1,NA,TRBJ1-5,once,16,TGTGCCAGCAGTGAACGGCAGGGAAGGGACCGACAGCCCCAGCATTTT,CASSERQGRDRQPQHF
TRBV6-5,NA,TRBJ2-7,few,14,TGTGCCAGCAGTTATGTTCGAGGCCCCTACGAGCAGTACTTC,CASSYVRGPYEQYF
TRBV6-2/TRBV6-3,NA,TRBJ1-2,many,13,TGTGCCAGCAGTACGGGACGATTCTATGGCTACACCTTC,CASSTGRFYGYTF
TRBV15,NA,TRBJ2-7,NA,13,TGTGCCACCAGCAAGCAATACAGTGGCGAGCAGTACTTC,CATSKQYSGEQYF
TRBV28,NA,TRBJ2-7,NA,16,TGTGCCAGCAGTTTATTTGCTCGCGGGTCCTCCTACGAGCAGTACTTC,CASSLFARGSSYEQYF
TRBV28,NA,TRBJ1-2,many,15,TGTGCCAGCAGTACTTGGACTGAAGCTAACTATGGCTACACCTTC,CASSTWTEANYGYTF
TRBV6-5,NA,TRBJ2-6,many,16,TGTGCCAGCAACAGGGTACGAAGTACTGGGGCCAACGTCCTGACTTTC,CASNRVRSTGANVLTF
TRBV7-9,NA,TRBJ2-5,many,14,TGTGCCAGCAGCCCCAACATTATTGGGGAGACCCAGTACTTC,CASSPNIIGETQYF
TRBV12-3/TRBV12-4,NA,TRBJ1-2,many,15,TGTGCCAGCAGTACGAAGGCCGGGATTCTATTTGGCTACACCTTC,CASSTKAGILFGYTF
TRBV5-6,NA,TRBJ1-1,few,13,TGTGCCAGCAGCGGAATGGGGGTAACTGAAGCTTTCTTT,CASSGMGVTEAFF
TRBV12-3/TRBV12-4,TRBD2,TRBJ2-5,NA,14,TGTGCCAGCACCTTAGCGGGGGCCCAAGAGACCCAGTACTTC,CASTLAGAQETQYF
TRBV12-3/TRBV12-4,NA,TRBJ1-2,once,13,TGTGCCAGCAGTTCGTTATATGGCGATGGCTACACCTTC,CASSSLYGDGYTF
TRBV27,TRBD1,TRBJ1-1,NA,15,TGTGCCAGCAGTTTCGAAACAGGGGGATACACTGAAGCTTTCTTT,CASSFETGGYTEAFF
TRBV5-1,NA,TRBJ1-1,many,14,TGCGCCAGCAGCTTGGTTGATTCTTACACTGAAGCTTTCTTT,CASSLVDSYTEAFF
TRBV20-1,NA,TRBJ1-5,many,13,TGCAGTGCTAGAGGGACAAACAATCAGCCCCAGCATTTT,CSARGTNNQPQHF
TRBV6-1,TRBD2,TRBJ2-2,once,18,TGTGCCAGCAGTGAAGCGACTAGCGGGATTGAGCACACCGGGGAGCTGTTTTTT,CASSEATSGIEHTGELFF
TRBV5-1,TRBD1,TRBJ1-1,many,14,TGTGCCAGCAGCCTGACAGGGATGAACACTGAAGCTTTCTTT,CASSLTGMNTEAFF